Described below is a single T cell receptor (beta chain) sequence and its context. Its antigen is still unknown. This specimen comes from a study of vaccination effects on CD4 cells after COVID-19. The CDR3 sequence is 15 residues long. CDR1 is MDHEN, CDR2 SYDVKM, per germline. J lost 7 bases, V lost 2 bases, and 5 bases had no gene match. This table comes from immunoSEQ multiplex PCR, and its TCRdb copy is limited to in-frame clones, with some not included. The sample lists approximately 11,000 clones, roughly 70% occurring once. ViraFEST expansion of antigen-specific CD4+ T cells with viral peptide pools preceded sequencing. Culture lasted roughly 9 days before CD4+ T cell isolation. Cultivation was performed at around 2 million PBMC per well with about 9.6 IU/ml IL-2 and approximately 10 ug/ml peptides added.

The clonotype originates from a human donor who received a COVID-19 vaccine. The specimen was CD4+ T cells from PBMCs cultured with HCoV-229E spike peptides, collected before COVID-19 vaccination. The genes are TRBV28 and TRBJ1-2; 12 bases map to TRBD1. CDR3: CASSLGGQGAGGYTF. CDR3 coding DNA: TGTGCCAGCAGTTTAGGGGGACAGGGGGCGGGTGGCTACACCTTC.